This entry describes one T cell receptor (beta chain). This clonotype was counted at least ten times. This receptor's antigen is unknown. No much larger clonotype is one base removed from it; base qualities were not supplied. For repertoire sequencing, TCR beta CDR3 regions were amplified from RNA transcripts. The first round of RT-PCR was done with HTBI primers and the Qiagen OneStep RT-PCR kit, and was followed by a second round of multiplex PCR, then size selection and purification. Libraries were sequenced on an Illumina HiSeq2000 using paired-end 100 bp reads. The authors processed their data as follows. SOAPnuke was used to process the reads, removing any read that contained adapters or uncalled bases, had a mean Phred below 15, or lacked an exact match to the constant primer or identifier. High-quality paired reads were merged with COPE v1.2.5. Unique nucleotide sequences were defined as clonotypes and aligned to IMGT TRB V, D and J references using MiTCR v1.1. The analysis was limited to V-J combinations with a frequency above 0.0001, which together covered 99% to 99.2% of repertoires. A TCR clonal expansion and chaos score per V-J combination was defined as the ratio of F50 clonal expansion to chaos observed in the TCRdist matrix. Welch's t-statistics and random forest were used to reduce features to about 14 V-J combinations, which were fed into a naive Bayes classifier. The similarity between thyroid and blood repertoires was quantified using the Morisita-Horn index. TCRdb took the public reads, trimmed them with fastp at Q25, ran MiXCR for clone calling and kept in-frame beta chains. Rows are unified per CDR3 protein, each entry keeping the most common DNA and genes. Clone size and V and J calls follow TCRdb, not the original study. The table for this sample lists a few hundred thousand distinct CDR3 sequences; about 15% of them were counted only once. The top ten hold roughly 2.6% of the sample.

Hyperthyroidism was defined as stable when no progression to ophthalmopathy occurred within 18 months of follow-up. Patients with hyperthyroidism were aged 18 to 65 years, had been newly diagnosed, and had a disease duration of less than 2 months. Patients were excluded if they had other autoimmune diseases, uncontrolled infections, pregnancy or lactation. Clinical symptoms, serum thyroxine, TRAb, thyroid ultrasound and orbital computed tomography were used for diagnosis. Using Ficoll-Paque density gradient centrifugation, PBMCs were isolated from 8.5 to 10 ml of fresh peripheral blood. Trizol reagent was used to extract the total RNA, and its quality was then checked on an Agilent 2100 Bioanalyzer. The data are from a study of Graves' ophthalmopathy and Graves' hyperthyroidism (dated by TCRdb to the late 2010s). About the investigation overall: Peripheral blood was collected at initial diagnosis, prior to any treatment. T-cell repertoires of thyroid tissue and blood were compared in several hyperthyroidism patients. The study used TCR beta repertoire signatures to distinguish Graves' ophthalmopathy from Graves' hyperthyroidism and to predict progression to ophthalmopathy. In total, approximately 130 blood samples were TCR-sequenced: fewer than 50 ophthalmopathy, approximately 75 hyperthyroidism and some 17 hyperthyroidism-to-ophthalmopathy patients. An independent validation cohort was composed of 18 hyperthyroidism patients and approximately 15 patients who later progressed from hyperthyroidism to ophthalmopathy. Following sample collection, hyperthyroidism patients were given methimazole at a starting dose of 30 mg daily, and ophthalmopathy patients were given high-dose intravenous methylprednisolone. To explore V-J signatures that distinguish ophthalmopathy from hyperthyroidism, a discovery set of roughly 98 patients was enrolled, made up of 40 to 45 with ophthalmopathy and under 65 with stable hyperthyroidism.

CDR1 is given as GTSNPN and CDR2 as SVGIG, both from the germline V gene (reference sequence). CDR3 length: 14 amino acids, cysteine to phenylalanine. This entry keeps only the CDR3 DNA: 42 bases, framed from base 1. Germline trimming amounts to 4 bases on V and 5 bases on J, with 4 as the count of junction bases outside the gene matches. General conclusions and limits of the study: In validation, the model predicted ophthalmopathy progression with about 70% sensitivity and roughly 72% specificity; roughly eleven predicted patients were CT-confirmed with GO in a median of approximately six months. No statistical method was used to predetermine the sample size, and group allocation was not hidden from the investigators. Ophthalmopathy was separated from stable hyperthyroidism by the 13-signature model with more than 85% sensitivity and 81.08% specificity in cross-validation and with 80%/75% in the test set. Most expanded thyroid clonotypes with a frequency above 0.001 also appeared in blood, which suggests that blood repertoires may reflect the immune response in the thyroid.

The chain was built from TRBV30 and TRBJ2-2, and TRBD2 aligns with 10 junction nucleotides. This TCR was recovered from an adult woman with stable Graves' hyperthyroidism. Source material: peripheral blood. The bases read TGTGCCTGGACTAGCGGGAGTTTGACCGGGGAGCTGTTTTTT. Its protein is CAWTSGSLTGELFF.